The 15 T cell receptor beta chains below were found in one sample sequenced in a study of blood T cell repertoires in COVID-19. The method was immunoSEQ multiplex PCR; TCRdb's version includes in-frame clones alone and lacks a portion of them. The sample yields 250,000 to 400,000 clones, 85% seen once. The sequencing input was PBMCs or T cells enriched from blood (not recorded which). These receptors came from a young woman who had been exposed to COVID-19.

This rearrangement joins TRBV7-9 to TRBJ1-2; the match to TRBD1 covers 7 bases. The CDR3 has 13 amino acids. Germline CDR1 SEHNR, CDR2 FQNEAQ (reference sequence). V was clipped by 3 bases and J by 8 bases; unmatched bases: 6. CDR3 protein: CASSFSDRDGYTF. CDR3 DNA: TGTGCCAGCAGCTTCTCAGACAGGGACGGCTACACCTTC.

The J gene is TRBJ2-3, the V gene TRBV4-3, with D possibly matching TRBD2 (6 bases). Trimming removed 3 bases at V and 6 bases at J, with 16 bases between. This CDR3 has 15 residues. Per germline, CDR1 LGHNA and CDR2 YSLEER. CDR3 sequence (DNA): TGCGCCAGCAGCCAGGACTATAGAAATCGGGATACGCAGTATTTT. The encoded protein is CASSQDYRNRDTQYF.

The genes are TRBV2 and TRBJ2-1; possible D gene TRBD1, 5 bases. Trimming pared 3 bases from V and 7 bases from J, leaving 13 bases between. CDR1 and CDR2 (germline): SNHLY, FYNNEI. CDR3 length equals 14 residues. CDR3 nucleotides: TGTGCCAGCAGTGATTTTACAGGTACAAATGAGCAGTTCTTC. Its protein is CASSDFTGTNEQFF.

V and J are TRBV30 and TRBJ1-1, with D possibly matching TRBD1 (5 bases). V dropped 5 bases and J dropped 4 bases, with 14 bases sitting between them. The CDR3 contains 13 residues. The germline V gene encodes CDR1 GTSNPN and CDR2 SVGIG (reference sequence). The CDR3 sequence: CAWGAPRPTEAFF. CDR3 coding DNA: TGTGCCTGGGGGGCTCCCAGGCCCACTGAAGCTTTCTTT.

The J gene is TRBJ2-3, the V gene TRBV7-3, with 10 bases identical to TRBD1. Germline loops: CDR1 SGHTA, CDR2 FQGTGA. V shed 5 bases and J 4 bases; nucleotides not matched to a gene: 9. This CDR3 contains 16 residues. The CDR3 protein is CASSPRKDRGADTQYF. CDR3 bases: TGTGCCAGCAGCCCACGCAAGGACAGGGGGGCAGATACGCAGTATTTT.

The chain uses TRBV7-8 and TRBJ2-7, with a weak D call TRBD2 (5 bases). Germline V CDR1 and CDR2: SGHVS, FQNEAQ. The CDR3 runs to 19 residues. The germline V and J ends were trimmed by 2 bases and 0 bases, with 23 bases remaining between them. As DNA, the CDR3 is TGTGCCAGCAGCTTAAGGCTTGCCGGGCGGGTAGGTCCCTCCTACGAGCAGTACTTC. It codes for CASSLRLAGRVGPSYEQYF. The full variable domain, with the rest looked up from reference TRBV7-8 and TRBJ2-7, is GAGVSQSPRYKVAKRGQDVALRCDPISGHVSLFWYQQALGQGPEFLTYFQNEAQLDKSGLPSDRFFAERPEGSVSTLKIQRTQQEDSAVYLCASSLRLAGRVGPSYEQYFGPGTRLTVT.

The rearrangement joins TRBV30 to TRBJ2-3; TRBD2 is a possible D gene (5 bases). Between the trimmed V and J ends, which lost 4 bases and 0 bases, there was a span of 8 bases. The CDR3 runs to 13 residues. Germline V gene sequence: CDR1 GTSNPN, CDR2 SVGIG (reference sequence). CDR3: CAWIGGSTDTQYF. The CDR3 region has the DNA TGTGCCTGGATAGGCGGGAGCACAGATACGCAGTATTTT.

The chain combines TRBV30 with TRBJ1-2, with 9 bases matching TRBD1. The germline V gene has CDR1 GTSNPN and CDR2 SVGIG (reference sequence). The CDR3 covers 11 residues. With 6 bases clipped from V and 8 bases from J, the junction kept 4 bases outside the gene matches. The CDR3 DNA follows: TGTGCCTGCCGCACAGGGGGCGGCTACACCTTC. Protein sequence: CACRTGGGYTF.

The V and J genes are TRBV30 and TRBJ1-3; D is ambiguous. This CDR3 has 15 residues. The ends were cut back, 0 bases at V and 2 bases at J, with 11 bases in the middle. Germline CDR1 GTSNPN, CDR2 SVGIG (reference sequence). Written as DNA, the CDR3 is TGTGCCTGGAGTGTTAAAGTCCTAACTGGAAACACCATATATTTT. Amino acid sequence: CAWSVKVLTGNTIYF. The full variable domain, its missing parts supplied by reference TRBV30 and TRBJ1-3, is SQTIHQWPATLVQPVGSPLSLECTVEGTSNPNLYWYRQAAGRGLQLLFYSVGIGQISSEVPQNLSASRPQDRQFILSSKKLLLSDSGFYLCAWSVKVLTGNTIYFGEGSWLTVV.

The CDR3 region is CASSRGASSYNEQFF. CDR3 bases: TGTGCCAGCAGTCGCGGGGCAAGCTCCTACAATGAGCAGTTCTTC. The rearrangement uses TRBV27 and TRBJ2-1, with D possibly TRBD2 on 6 matching bases. The ends were cut back, 5 bases at V and 0 bases at J, with 11 bases in the middle. The CDR3 sequence is 15 residues long. Germline loops: CDR1 MNHEY, CDR2 SMNVEV (reference sequence).

The chain has TRBV27 and TRBJ2-3; the match to TRBD1 covers 10 bases. This CDR3 region has 15 residues. V gave up 4 bases and J gave up 3 bases; unmatched junction bases: 4. Germline V CDR1 and CDR2: MNHEY, SMNVEV (reference sequence). The CDR3 sequence is CASSSPGQGTDTQYF. The CDR3 coding sequence is TGTGCCAGCAGTTCACCGGGACAGGGGACAGATACGCAGTATTTT.

This chain connects TRBV6-5 to TRBJ2-2, with D perhaps matching TRBD2 (6 bases). V was shortened by 0 bases and J by 5 bases, with 10 bases between the two germline ends. In germline, CDR1 is MNHEY, CDR2 SVGAGI. The CDR3 extends over 15 amino acids. This chain's CDR3 is CASSYSGGSTGELFF. CDR3 sequence (DNA): TGTGCCAGCAGTTACTCGGGGGGTTCGACCGGGGAGCTGTTTTTT.

The rearrangement joins TRBV3-1 (or the pseudogene TRBV3-2) to TRBJ2-3; TRBD2 matches 11 bases. Germline lookup yields CDR1 LGHDT and CDR2 YNNKEL (reference sequence). Trimming removed 1 base from V and 0 bases from J; junction bases left unmatched: 3. This CDR3 is 17 amino acids long. CDR3 protein: CASSQAIAGGSTDTQYF. The CDR3 region has the DNA TGTGCCAGCAGCCAAGCTATAGCGGGAGGGAGCACAGATACGCAGTATTTT.

This clone was observed once. The chain employs TRBV3-1 (or the pseudogene TRBV3-2) and TRBJ1-3; 8 nucleotides match TRBD1. This CDR3 contains 16 residues. CDR1 and CDR2 (germline): LGHDT, YNNKEL (reference sequence). The V segment lost 4 bases and the J segment 2 bases; nucleotides outside the gene matches: 7. The CDR3 sequence is CASSPHRGTTGNTIYF. As DNA, the CDR3 is TGTGCCAGCAGCCCTCACAGGGGGACCACTGGAAACACCATATATTTT.

The rearrangement uses TRBV19 and TRBJ2-1, with 9 bases identical to TRBD1. This CDR3 spans 16 amino acids. Per germline, CDR1 LNHDA and CDR2 SQIVND (reference sequence). V was pared by 6 bases and J by 5 bases, with 11 bases of the junction left unmatched. CDR3 sequence (DNA): TGTGCCAGTAGACGTCTGGACAGGGGTCTTGACAATGAGCAGTTCTTC. Translated, it gives CASRRLDRGLDNEQFF.